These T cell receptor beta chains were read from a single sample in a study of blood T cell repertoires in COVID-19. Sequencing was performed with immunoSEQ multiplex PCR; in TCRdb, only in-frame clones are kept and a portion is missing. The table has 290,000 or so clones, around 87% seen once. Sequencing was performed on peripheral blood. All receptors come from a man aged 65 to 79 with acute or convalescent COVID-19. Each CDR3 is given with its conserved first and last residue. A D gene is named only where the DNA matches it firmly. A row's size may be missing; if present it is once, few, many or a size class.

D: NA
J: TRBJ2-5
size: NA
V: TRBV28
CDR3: CASRPDGGQETQYF
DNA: TGTGCCAGCAGACCGGACGGGGGACAAGAGACCCAGTACTTC

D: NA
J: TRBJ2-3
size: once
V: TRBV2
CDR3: CASSEALALDTQYF
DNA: TGTGCCAGCAGTGAAGCGCTGGCTCTCGATACGCAGTATTTT

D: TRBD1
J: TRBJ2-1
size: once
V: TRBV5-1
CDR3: CASSLRSRQGIYNEQFF
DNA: TGCGCCAGCAGCTTGCGGTCCCGACAGGGGATTTACAATGAGCAGTTCTTC

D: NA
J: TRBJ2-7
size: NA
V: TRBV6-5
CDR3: CASSFGREQYF
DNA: TGTGCCAGCAGTTTCGGTCGCGAGCAGTACTTC

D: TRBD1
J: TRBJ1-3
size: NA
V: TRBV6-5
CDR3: CASRRGQAGGNTIYF
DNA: TGTGCCAGCAGGAGGGGACAGGCGGGTGGAAACACCATATATTTT

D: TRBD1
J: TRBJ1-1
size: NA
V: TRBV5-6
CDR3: CASSLAWTGSEAFF
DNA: TGTGCCAGCAGCTTGGCGTGGACAGGGTCTGAAGCTTTCTTT

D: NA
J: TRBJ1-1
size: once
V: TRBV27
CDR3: CASSLFDRNTEAFF
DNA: TGTGCCAGCAGTTTATTCGACAGAAACACTGAAGCTTTCTTT

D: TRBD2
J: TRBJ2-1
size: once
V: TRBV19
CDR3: CASSTPSGSRQEQFF
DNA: TGTGCCAGTAGTACCCCTAGCGGGAGCCGGCAAGAGCAGTTCTTC

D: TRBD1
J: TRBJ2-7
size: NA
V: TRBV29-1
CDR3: CSVQRDSLYEQYF
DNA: TGCAGCGTCCAAAGGGACAGCTTATACGAGCAGTACTTC

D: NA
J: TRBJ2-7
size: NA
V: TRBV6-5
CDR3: CASRPNRDGYEQYF
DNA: TGTGCCAGCAGGCCAAACAGGGATGGGTACGAGCAGTACTTC

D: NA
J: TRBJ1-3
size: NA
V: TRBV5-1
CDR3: CASSSNSNSGNTIYF
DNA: TGCGCCAGCAGCTCAAACAGTAACTCTGGAAACACCATATATTTT

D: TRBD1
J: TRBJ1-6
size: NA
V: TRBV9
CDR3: CASSKQGVPNSPLHF
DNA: TGTGCCAGCAGTAAACAGGGGGTTCCAAATTCACCCCTCCACTTT

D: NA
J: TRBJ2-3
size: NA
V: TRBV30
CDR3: CAWSARRGMGDTQYF
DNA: TGTGCCTGGAGTGCACGTCGCGGGATGGGAGATACGCAGTATTTT

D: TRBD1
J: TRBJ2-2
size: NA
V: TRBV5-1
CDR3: CASSAQGTGELFF
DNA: TGCGCCAGCAGCGCACAGGGGACCGGGGAGCTGTTTTTT

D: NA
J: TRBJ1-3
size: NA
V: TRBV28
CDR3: CASSLTASGNTIYF
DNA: TGTGCCAGCAGTCTGACAGCCTCTGGAAACACCATATATTTT

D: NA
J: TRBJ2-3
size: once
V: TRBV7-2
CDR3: CASSQLAWADTQYF
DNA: TGTGCCAGCAGCCAACTAGCATGGGCAGATACGCAGTATTTT

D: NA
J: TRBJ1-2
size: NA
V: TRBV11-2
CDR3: CASTKSRVNYGYTF
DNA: TGTGCCAGCACCAAGAGCAGGGTCAACTATGGCTACACCTTC

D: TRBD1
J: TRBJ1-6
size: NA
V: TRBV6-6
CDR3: CASSYDRVRSPLHF
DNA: TGTGCCAGCAGTTATGACAGGGTACGATCACCCCTCCACTTT

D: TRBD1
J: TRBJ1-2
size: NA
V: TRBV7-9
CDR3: CASSLPGQGGEGYTF
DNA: TGTGCCAGCAGCTTACCGGGACAGGGGGGTGAAGGCTACACCTTC

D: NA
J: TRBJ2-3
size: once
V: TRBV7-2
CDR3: CASSWFLQQGNTQYF
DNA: TGTGCCAGCAGCTGGTTCTTACAACAGGGAAATACGCAGTATTTT

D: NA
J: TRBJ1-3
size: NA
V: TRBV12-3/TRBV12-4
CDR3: CASSFAGNTIYF
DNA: TGTGCCAGCAGTTTCGCTGGAAACACCATATATTTT

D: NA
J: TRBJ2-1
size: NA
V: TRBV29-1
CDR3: CSVEVGRGSSYNEQFF
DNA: TGCAGCGTTGAGGTTGGAAGGGGTAGCTCCTACAATGAGCAGTTCTTC

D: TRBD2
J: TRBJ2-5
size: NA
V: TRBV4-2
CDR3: CASSQDSASGSRETQYF
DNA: TGTGCCAGCAGCCAAGATTCGGCTAGCGGGAGTAGGGAGACCCAGTACTTC

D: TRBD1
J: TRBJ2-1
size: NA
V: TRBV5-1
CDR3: CASSPGQGVRDEQFF
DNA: TGCGCCAGCAGCCCCGGACAGGGCGTACGGGATGAGCAGTTCTTC

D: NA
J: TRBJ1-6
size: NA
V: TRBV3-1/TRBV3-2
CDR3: CASSQGTGRESPLHF
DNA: TGTGCCAGCAGCCAAGGAACAGGGAGGGAGTCACCCCTCCACTTT

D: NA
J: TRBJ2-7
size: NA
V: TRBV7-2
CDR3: CASSYGQSTYEQYF
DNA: TGTGCCAGCAGCTACGGACAGTCGACCTACGAGCAGTACTTC

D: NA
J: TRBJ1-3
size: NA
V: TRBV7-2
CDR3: CASSSRLAAGNTIYF
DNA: TGTGCCAGCAGCTCCCGCTTGGCCGCCGGAAACACCATATATTTT

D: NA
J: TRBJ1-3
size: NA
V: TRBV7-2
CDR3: CASSSAAGAGGNTIYF
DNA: TGTGCCAGCAGCTCAGCAGCAGGGGCGGGTGGAAACACCATATATTTT

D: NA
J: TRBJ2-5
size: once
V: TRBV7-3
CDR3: CASSLNGGPETQYF
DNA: TGTGCCAGCAGCTTAAACGGGGGGCCCGAGACCCAGTACTTC

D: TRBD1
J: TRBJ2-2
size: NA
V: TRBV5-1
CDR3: CASSVGTHRGRGKTGELFF
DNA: TGCGCCAGCAGCGTAGGAACCCACAGGGGGCGCGGAAAGACCGGGGAGCTGTTTTTT

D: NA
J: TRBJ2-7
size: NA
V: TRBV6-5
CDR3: CASRSDSYEQYF
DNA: TGTGCCAGCAGAAGCGATTCCTACGAGCAGTACTTC

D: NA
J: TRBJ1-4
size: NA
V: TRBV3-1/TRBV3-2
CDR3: CASSHPLKGKLFF
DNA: TGTGCCAGCAGCCACCCACTGAAGGGGAAACTGTTTTTT

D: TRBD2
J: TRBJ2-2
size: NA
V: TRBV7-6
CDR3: CASSLEGGSVGELFF
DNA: TGTGCCAGCAGCTTGGAGGGCGGGAGCGTCGGGGAGCTGTTTTTT

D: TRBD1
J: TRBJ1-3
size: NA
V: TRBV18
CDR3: CASSQGQGAGNTIYF
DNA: TGTGCCAGCTCCCAGGGACAGGGGGCTGGAAACACCATATATTTT

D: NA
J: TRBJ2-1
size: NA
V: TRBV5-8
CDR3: CASSLVNRMGRRGTEQFF
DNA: TGTGCCAGCAGCTTGGTCAACCGTATGGGTCGCCGAGGGACAGAGCAGTTCTTC

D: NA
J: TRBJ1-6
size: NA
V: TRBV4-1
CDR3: CASSQDSVGDIGDNSPLHF
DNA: TGCGCCAGCAGCCAAGATTCAGTCGGGGACATCGGGGATAATTCACCCCTCCACTTT

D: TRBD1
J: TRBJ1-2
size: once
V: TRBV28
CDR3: CASTIDRGVGYTF
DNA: TGTGCCAGCACAATCGACAGGGGGGTTGGCTACACCTTC

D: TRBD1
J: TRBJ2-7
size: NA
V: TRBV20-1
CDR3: CSATTGSEQYF
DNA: TGCAGTGCCACGACAGGGAGCGAGCAGTACTTC

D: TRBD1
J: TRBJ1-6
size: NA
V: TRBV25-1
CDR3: CASSGEDRAGSPLHF
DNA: TGTGCCAGCAGCGGCGAGGACAGGGCCGGATCACCCCTCCACTTT

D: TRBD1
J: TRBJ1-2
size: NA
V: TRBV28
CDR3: CASSEQGAGVEGYTF
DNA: TGTGCCAGCAGTGAACAGGGGGCTGGGGTTGAAGGCTACACCTTC

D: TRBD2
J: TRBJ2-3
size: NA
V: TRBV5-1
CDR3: CASSLRSSGGLVGDTQYF
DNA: TGCGCCAGCAGCTTGAGGTCCAGCGGGGGGCTCGTGGGAGATACGCAGTATTTT

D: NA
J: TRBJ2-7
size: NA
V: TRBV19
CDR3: CASSTVTSSVEQYF
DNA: TGTGCCAGTAGTACTGTTACTAGTTCCGTCGAGCAGTACTTC

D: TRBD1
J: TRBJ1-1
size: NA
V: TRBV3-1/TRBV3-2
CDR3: CASSQGGQGKAFF
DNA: TGTGCCAGCAGCCAAGGAGGACAGGGAAAAGCTTTCTTT

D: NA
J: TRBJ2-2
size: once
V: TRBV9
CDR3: CASSVDRGGRYWELFF
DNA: TGTGCCAGCAGCGTAGATAGGGGCGGAAGATATTGGGAGCTGTTTTTT

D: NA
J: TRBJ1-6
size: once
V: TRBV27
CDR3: CASSLFRGSYNSPLHF
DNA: TGTGCCAGCAGTTTATTCCGGGGGTCCTATAATTCACCCCTCCACTTT

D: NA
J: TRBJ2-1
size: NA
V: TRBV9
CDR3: CASSVKDYYNEQFF
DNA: TGTGCCAGCAGCGTAAAGGACTACTACAATGAGCAGTTCTTC

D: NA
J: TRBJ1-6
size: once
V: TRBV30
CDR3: CAWNLWGGNSPLHF
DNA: TGTGCCTGGAATTTATGGGGGGGAAATTCACCCCTCCACTTT

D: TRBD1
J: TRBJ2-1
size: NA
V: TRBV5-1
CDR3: CASRLPGQVNNEQFF
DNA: TGCGCCAGCAGGCTTCCGGGACAGGTAAACAATGAGCAGTTCTTC

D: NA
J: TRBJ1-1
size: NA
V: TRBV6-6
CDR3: CASSYRTENTEAFF
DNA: TGTGCCAGCAGTTACCGGACAGAGAACACTGAAGCTTTCTTT

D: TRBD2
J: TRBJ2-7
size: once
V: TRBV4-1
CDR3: CASSPAGGSSYEQYF
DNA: TGCGCCAGCAGCCCCGCCGGGGGGAGCTCCTACGAGCAGTACTTC

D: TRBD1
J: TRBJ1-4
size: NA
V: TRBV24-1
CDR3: CATSDPRDRDGNEKLFF
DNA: TGTGCCACCAGTGACCCCCGGGACAGGGATGGTAATGAAAAACTGTTTTTT

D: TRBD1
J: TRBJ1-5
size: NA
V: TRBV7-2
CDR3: CASSFGTGGPYSNQPQHF
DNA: TGTGCCAGCAGCTTTGGGACAGGGGGCCCATATAGCAATCAGCCCCAGCATTTT

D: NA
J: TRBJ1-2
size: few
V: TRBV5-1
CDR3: CASSLVGGYGYTF
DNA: TGCGCCAGCAGCTTGGTCGGGGGCTATGGCTACACCTTC

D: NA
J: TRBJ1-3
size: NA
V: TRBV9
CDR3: CASSVGFRENTIYF
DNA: TGTGCCAGCAGCGTAGGGTTCCGGGAAAACACCATATATTTT

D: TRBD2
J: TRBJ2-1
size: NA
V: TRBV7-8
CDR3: CASSLGRGSGFF
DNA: TGTGCCAGCAGCTTAGGTCGCGGGAGCGGGTTCTTC

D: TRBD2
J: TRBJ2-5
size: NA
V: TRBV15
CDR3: CATSRLAGGYQETQYF
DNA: TGTGCCACCAGCAGGCTAGCGGGGGGGTACCAAGAGACCCAGTACTTC

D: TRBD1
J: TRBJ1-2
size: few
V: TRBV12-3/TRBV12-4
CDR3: CASSRQGDYGYTF
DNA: TGTGCCAGCAGTAGACAGGGGGACTATGGCTACACCTTC

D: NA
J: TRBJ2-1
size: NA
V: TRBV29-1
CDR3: CSVPGDRGLAGGDSEQFF
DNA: TGCAGCGTGCCAGGGGACAGGGGGCTAGCGGGAGGAGACAGTGAGCAGTTCTTC

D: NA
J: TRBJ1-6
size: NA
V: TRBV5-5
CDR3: CASSVLQGSYNSPLHF
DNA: TGTGCCAGCAGCGTACTACAGGGCTCCTATAATTCACCCCTCCACTTT